A single sample gave rise to the 26 T cell receptor beta chains below, sequenced in a study of blood T cells in healthy people across ages. PCR was performed a second time for about 7 to 12 cycles using a sample-barcoded 5' primer and a J-beta primer mix. One entry per CDR3 protein results from TCRdb running MiXCR on the 5' RACE reads. The sample has roughly 1.4 million distinct CDR3 sequences, roughly 64% seen once. Sequencing was done on a sample of blood. These receptors came from a man younger than 30 in good health.

This clonotype occurred a few times. CDR3 sequence: CASSPRTGRQETQYF. The CDR3 DNA reads TGTGCCAGCAGCCCCAGGACAGGGAGGCAAGAGACCCAGTACTTC. The rearrangement joins TRBV7-9 to TRBJ2-5, with 8 positions matching TRBD1. Germline V gives CDR1 SEHNR, CDR2 FQNEAQ (reference sequence). Germline trimming cut 5 bases from V and 2 bases from J; bases unmatched to any gene: 7. The CDR3 consists of 15 residues. The full variable domain, its missing parts supplied by reference TRBV7-9 and TRBJ2-5, is DTGVSQNPRHKITKRGQNVTFRCDPISEHNRLYWYRQTLGQGPEFLTYFQNEAQLEKSRLLSDRFSAERPKGSFSTLEIQRTEQGDSAMYLCASSPRTGRQETQYFGPGTRLLVL.

The chain couples TRBV7-9 to TRBJ2-3; D not resolved. V lost 5 bases and J 0 bases, leaving 12 bases between the germline ends. The CDR3 totals 15 residues. CDR1 and CDR2 (germline): SEHNR, FQNEAQ (reference sequence). CDR3 region: CASSQLLYSTDTQYF. DNA of the CDR3: TGTGCCAGCAGCCAACTCTTATATAGCACAGATACGCAGTATTTT.

The V call is TRBV20-1, the J call TRBJ2-4; TRBD1 matches 9 bases. The ends lost 3 bases at V and 7 bases at J; junction bases unmatched: 7. The CDR3 loop spans 14 amino acids. CDR1 DFQATT and CDR2 SNEGSKA come from the germline V gene (reference sequence). CDR3 residues: CSARGQGVVNIQYF. CDR3 nucleotides: TGCAGTGCTAGGGGACAGGGAGTGGTTAACATTCAGTACTTC.

This chain connects TRBV6-5 to TRBJ2-4; D remains ambiguous. The germline CDR1 and CDR2 sequences are MNHEY and SVGAGI. Trimming cost V 6 bases and J 8 bases, with 8 bases left between them. The CDR3 contains 11 residues. The CDR3 DNA sequence: TGTGCCAGCAGGCGAAACGACATTCAGTACTTC. Protein: CASRRNDIQYF.

This chain links TRBV6-6 with TRBJ1-1, with TRBD1 matching over 10 bases. This CDR3 comprises 16 residues. The V gene end was trimmed by 0 bases and the J gene end by 5 bases; junction bases not matched to a gene: 6. Germline CDR1 and CDR2: MNHNY and SVGAGI (reference sequence). DNA for the CDR3: TGTGCCAGCAGTTACTCCCGACAGGGGGCCGGAACTGAAGCTTTCTTT. This translates into CASSYSRQGAGTEAFF.

The genes are TRBV12-3 or TRBV12-4 and TRBJ1-2; 7 nucleotides match TRBD1. The CDR3 extends over 14 amino acids. With 5 bases clipped from V and 4 bases from J, the junction kept 7 bases outside the gene matches. The CDR3 loop is CASSAWDRVYGYTF. DNA for the CDR3: TGTGCCAGCAGTGCCTGGGACAGAGTCTATGGCTACACCTTC.

The V call is TRBV6-5, the J call TRBJ2-7, with 10 nucleotides matching TRBD2. Trimming took 5 bases from V and 3 from J; bases not matched to a gene: 7. Germline values: CDR1 MNHEY, CDR2 SVGAGI. This CDR3 comprises 15 residues. The chain's CDR3 is CASSPGLANFYEQYF. In DNA, the CDR3 is TGTGCCAGCAGTCCGGGACTAGCGAATTTCTACGAGCAGTACTTC.

This clonotype was seen more than once but under ten times. CDR3 region: CASSEVLDPSVRTEAFF. The CDR3 region has the DNA TGCGCCAGCAGTGAGGTCCTCGATCCATCAGTGAGGACTGAAGCTTTCTTT. This chain connects TRBV10-2 to TRBJ1-1; D remains ambiguous. The CDR3 totals 17 residues. Trimming cost V 2 bases and J 5 bases, with 21 bases left between them. The V gene's germline CDR1 is WSHSY and CDR2 SAAADI.

The chain has TRBV5-5 and TRBJ1-5; no definite D call. Germline CDR1 is SGHKS and CDR2 is YYEKEE (reference sequence). With 0 bases removed from V and 5 bases from J, the gap between germline ends came to 6 bases. The CDR3 spans 13 residues. CDR3 sequence (DNA): TGTGCCAGCAGCTTGGATGCGGATCAGCCCCAGCATTTT. Amino acid sequence: CASSLDADQPQHF.

V gene TRBV28 combines with J gene TRBJ1-2, with a weak D call TRBD1 (6 bases). The CDR3 sequence is 15 residues long. V was cut by 1 base and J by 4 bases, with 13 bases left in between. CDR1 MDHEN and CDR2 SYDVKM come from the germline V gene. The DNA of the CDR3 is TGTGCCAGCAGTTTATTACCGGGGGCCGGCTATGGCTACACCTTC. It translates to CASSLLPGAGYGYTF.

The V and J genes are TRBV7-8 and TRBJ2-5, with 7 bases identical to TRBD2. The CDR3 consists of 13 residues. Germline V lookup: CDR1 SGHVS, CDR2 FQNEAQ. Losses at the gene ends were 7 bases for V and 5 bases for J; bases not matched to a gene: 7. This chain's CDR3 is CASTPSGRETQYF. CDR3 nucleotide sequence: TGTGCCAGCACCCCCTCCGGGAGGGAGACCCAGTACTTC.

This clonotype was counted only a few times. The rearrangement links TRBV14 to TRBJ2-7; 9 nucleotides agree with TRBD1. The CDR3 loop spans 17 amino acids. V lost 0 bases and J lost 5; bases outside the gene matches: 11. Germline-derived CDR1 and CDR2 are SGHDN and FVKESK. CDR3 DNA sequence: TGTGCCAGCAGCCAAGACTTTGGGACAGGGTTCCGTCACGAGCAGTACTTC. This codes for CASSQDFGTGFRHEQYF.

This sequence joins TRBV6-5 and TRBJ1-1, with a possible D match to TRBD1 (6 bases). Trimming left V 6 bases short and J 0 bases short, with 11 bases between. Germline CDR1 MNHEY, CDR2 SVGAGI. This CDR3 is 14 amino acids long. CDR3 bases: TGTGCCAGCAGAACCGGACAGATGAACACTGAAGCTTTCTTT. Its translation is CASRTGQMNTEAFF.

This chain joins TRBV6-1 and TRBJ1-4, with 8 bases fitting TRBD1. The ends lost 6 bases at V and 0 bases at J; junction bases unmatched: 9. Germline lookup yields CDR1 MNHNS and CDR2 SASEGT. The CDR3 covers 17 residues. In DNA form, the CDR3 reads TGTGCCAGCAGACCGGACAGGGCGGTTGCAACTAATGAAAAACTGTTTTTT. Translating it yields CASRPDRAVATNEKLFF.

The chain employs TRBV7-2 and TRBJ2-6, with no clear D. Trimming removed 6 bases at V and 0 bases at J, with 12 bases between. Germline values: CDR1 SGHTA, CDR2 FQGNSA. This CDR3 region has 16 residues. The CDR3 sequence: CASRTNWGSGANVLTF. CDR3 bases: TGTGCCAGCAGGACGAACTGGGGCTCTGGGGCCAACGTCCTGACTTTC.

This chain connects TRBV4-3 to TRBJ1-6; no definite D call. The V gene's germline CDR1 is LGHNA and CDR2 YSLEER. The germline V and J ends were trimmed by 0 bases and 0 bases, with 12 bases remaining between them. The CDR3 sequence is 18 residues long. DNA for the CDR3: TGCGCCAGCAGCCAAGATGCGAGCAGGAGCTCCTATAATTCACCCCTCCACTTT. This sequence encodes CASSQDASRSSYNSPLHF.

The CDR3 loop reads CASRYSGSHEQYF. The DNA for the CDR3 is TGTGCCAGCAGATACAGCGGGAGCCACGAGCAGTACTTC. The V and J genes are TRBV14 and TRBJ2-7; 8 bases align to TRBD2. This CDR3 comprises 13 residues. V trimming: 6 bases; J trimming: 5 bases; junction bases outside the gene matches: 6. The germline CDR1 and CDR2 sequences are SGHDN and FVKESK.

The chain uses TRBV27 and TRBJ1-2; D is unresolved. The germline CDR1 and CDR2 sequences are MNHEY and SMNVEV (reference sequence). Trimming shortened V by 2 bases and J by 0 bases, and 25 bases separated the two germline ends. The CDR3 is made up of 20 amino acids. CDR3 nucleotide sequence: TGTGCCAGCAGTTTAGCCCCTCTGGGAGGGAGGAGCCTAGCTAACTATGGCTACACCTTC. Translation: CASSLAPLGGRSLANYGYTF.

The V and J genes are TRBV20-1 and TRBJ2-5, with D maybe TRBD1 (6 bases). With 4 bases removed from V and 1 base from J, the gap between germline ends came to 16 bases. CDR1 is DFQATT and CDR2 is SNEGSKA in the germline V gene (reference sequence). CDR3 size: 15 residues. The CDR3 bases are TGCAGTGCTACCATCCTACAGGGCCTCCAAGAGACCCAGTACTTC. Amino acid sequence: CSATILQGLQETQYF.

The chain has TRBV5-6 and TRBJ2-1; D possibly corresponds to TRBD1 (6 bases). With 2 bases removed from V and 7 bases from J, the gap between germline ends came to 13 bases. The CDR3 contains 14 residues. Germline V lookup: CDR1 SGHDT, CDR2 YYEEEE. The CDR3 DNA reads as TGTGCCAGCAGCTTCCAGATTAGGGGGAATGAGCAGTTCTTC. The encoded protein is CASSFQIRGNEQFF.

The V and J genes are TRBV28 and TRBJ1-2; D is undetermined. The V gene's germline CDR1 is MDHEN and CDR2 SYDVKM. V lost 3 bases and J 2 bases, leaving 16 bases between the germline ends. The CDR3 sequence is 16 residues long. CDR3 bases: TGTGCCAGCAGTTTTCTCGATATGACAACAAACTATGGCTACACCTTC. Translation gives CASSFLDMTTNYGYTF.

V and J are TRBV2 and TRBJ2-6; either TRBD1 or TRBD2 may supply D (6 bases each). V shed 4 bases and J shed 2 bases, with 12 bases lying between them. CDR3 size: 16 residues. Looked up from germline, CDR1 is SNHLY and CDR2 is FYNNEI. The CDR3 bases are TGTGCCAGCAGTGGGGGGGCACTTCCTGGGGCCAACGTCCTGACTTTC. Translated, it gives CASSGGALPGANVLTF.

This clonotype was counted only a few times. The chain joins TRBV29-1 to TRBJ2-3; D is uncertain. V was trimmed by 6 bases and J by 0 bases, leaving 10 bases between them. The germline V gene encodes CDR1 SQVTM and CDR2 ANQGSEA. There are 13 residues in the CDR3. The CDR3 coding sequence is TGCAGCGTCAGAACAAGTAGCACAGATACGCAGTATTTT. It translates to CSVRTSSTDTQYF.

This clonotype was detected a few times. The chain employs TRBV13 and TRBJ2-5, with 8 bases that match TRBD1. The V gene end was trimmed by 5 bases and the J gene end by 4 bases; junction bases not matched to a gene: 6. The CDR3 is 14 residues long. The germline CDR1 and CDR2 sequences are PRHDT and FYEKMQ (reference sequence). The CDR3 loop is CASSPGQGTETQYF. As DNA, the CDR3 is TGTGCCAGCAGCCCCGGACAGGGAACAGAGACCCAGTACTTC.

The gene calls are TRBV7-2 and TRBJ1-5; D may be TRBD1 (5 bases). The V gene lost 2 bases and the J gene lost 5 bases, with 13 bases spanning the gap. CDR1 SGHTA and CDR2 FQGNSA come from the germline V gene. This CDR3 region has 15 residues. CDR3 loop: CASSLIGAAYQPQHF. Written as DNA, the CDR3 is TGTGCCAGCAGCTTAATAGGGGCAGCTTATCAGCCCCAGCATTTT.

J is TRBJ2-1 and V is TRBV12-3 or TRBV12-4; the D call may be TRBD1 or TRBD2 (5 bases each). The CDR3 extends over 14 amino acids. Trimming removed 6 bases from V and 4 bases from J, with 13 bases in between. CDR3 loop: CASSAGTQYNEQFF. The CDR3 nucleotides read TGTGCCAGCAGCGCCGGGACCCAGTACAATGAGCAGTTCTTC.